A single sample gave rise to the 10 T cell receptor beta chains below, sequenced in a study of spatial heterogeneity in lung cancer. Their antigen targets remain unknown. One entry per CDR3 protein, called by TCRdb with MiXCR from the 5' RACE reads. The data contain about 24,000 distinct CDR3 sequences, 8.8% of them singletons. Time point defined: sample taken at primary tumor resection. Study-level findings and limits: Expanded alpha and beta TCR counts within tumors tracked tumor mutation counts.

Source: lung tumor tissue, taken at surgery. The origin of the receptors is a male donor with early-stage non-small cell lung cancer.

By sample fraction, this clonotype is large. CDR3 in DNA: TGTGCCAGTAGTATAAGTTTGTCTTCTTCCTACGAGCAGTACTTC. Amino acids: CASSISLSSSYEQYF. V gene TRBV19 combines with J gene TRBJ2-7; no firm D call. This CDR3 region has 15 residues. The V end lost 2 bases, the J end lost 1 base, and 12 bases lay between the germline ends. Germline V gives CDR1 LNHDA, CDR2 SQIVND (reference sequence).

The table lists this clonotype with many counts. The V gene is TRBV7-3, the J gene TRBJ2-2, with 16 bases that match TRBD2. The V gene end was trimmed by 5 bases and the J gene end by 7 bases; junction bases not matched to a gene: 7. The CDR3 totals 17 residues. The germline CDR1 and CDR2 sequences are SGHTA and FQGTGA. The CDR3 reads CASSQQGLAGGYGELFF. The CDR3 DNA is TGTGCCAGCAGCCAACAGGGACTAGCGGGAGGGTACGGGGAGCTGTTTTTT.

V gene TRBV27 combines with J gene TRBJ2-3; D uncertain. Trimming removed 7 bases at V and 7 bases at J, with 12 bases between. Germline V CDR1 and CDR2: MNHEY, SMNVEV (reference sequence). The CDR3 covers 12 residues. The DNA of the CDR3 is TGTGCCAGCACCGATATGGTGAATACGCAGTATTTT. Its protein is CASTDMVNTQYF.

This clonotype was recorded at least ten times. The V and J genes are TRBV5-6 and TRBJ2-4; D unclear. The length of the CDR3 is 15 residues. CDR1 and CDR2 from the germline V gene are SGHDT and YYEEEE. V shed 4 bases and J shed 3 bases, with 14 bases lying between them. CDR3 in DNA: TGTGCCAGCAGCCCCGATCCCCTAGGCAAAAACATTCAGTACTTC. This encodes CASSPDPLGKNIQYF.

This clonotype has at least ten counts. The chain carries TRBV5-1 and TRBJ2-3; TRBD1 is a possible D gene (5 bases). The CDR3 sequence is 15 residues long. Germline CDR1 is SGHRS and CDR2 is YFSETQ. Trimming shortened V by 4 bases and J by 5 bases, and 17 bases separated the two germline ends. The CDR3 region is CASSRDRVFGDTQYF. CDR3 in DNA: TGCGCCAGCAGCCGTGACAGAGTCTTCGGAGATACGCAGTATTTT.

This clonotype showed up many times. This chain uses TRBV6-5 with TRBJ2-3, with 8 nucleotides matching TRBD2. Germline CDR1 MNHEY, CDR2 SVGAGI. This CDR3 is built from 17 residues. V lost 6 bases to trimming and J lost 2 bases; unmatched junction nucleotides: 13. The CDR3 sequence: CASRRFSGGRYTDTQYF. The CDR3 bases are TGTGCCAGCAGACGTTTCAGCGGGGGACGATACACAGATACGCAGTATTTT.

This chain uses TRBV7-6 with TRBJ2-7; D is perhaps TRBD2 (6 bases). Trimming took off 1 base at V and 5 bases at J, with 6 bases between the two ends. This CDR3 is 12 amino acids long. Germline CDR1 and CDR2: SGHVS and FNYEAQ. The DNA of the CDR3 is TGTGCCAGCAGCTTAGGGGAGGACGAGCAGTACTTC. The encoded protein is CASSLGEDEQYF.

The V call is TRBV6-2 or TRBV6-3, the J call TRBJ1-3; tentative D call: TRBD1 (5 bases). The V gene lost 8 bases and the J gene lost 0 bases, with 11 bases spanning the gap. Germline V CDR1 and CDR2: MNHEY, SVGEGT. The CDR3 has 14 residues. The CDR3 bases are TGTGCCAGCGGGGGACTGATCTCTGGAAACACCATATATTTT. This gives the protein CASGGLISGNTIYF.

This clonotype was observed many times. The chain employs TRBV28 and TRBJ1-6, with D perhaps TRBD1 (6 bases). The CDR3 has 16 amino acids. Looked up from germline, CDR1 is MDHEN and CDR2 is SYDVKM. V lost 6 bases, J lost 4 bases, and 16 bases lay in between. The CDR3 nucleotides read TGTGCCAGCAGAATTCAGGGGCAACTATATAATTCACCCCTCCACTTT. Its protein product is CASRIQGQLYNSPLHF. Full variable domain (outside the CDR3, taken from reference TRBV28 and TRBJ1-6): DVKVTQSSRYLVKRTGEKVFLECVQDMDHENMFWYRQDPGLGLRLIYFSYDVKMKEKGDIPEGYSVSREKKERFSLILESASTNQTSMYLCASRIQGQLYNSPLHFGNGTRLTVT.

This clonotype was counted ten times or more. V is TRBV20-1 and J is TRBJ1-6; D call uncertain. The length of the CDR3 is 15 residues. The ends were cut back, 4 bases at V and 9 bases at J, with 19 bases in the middle. The germline CDR1 and CDR2 sequences are DFQATT and SNEGSKA (reference sequence). This CDR3 is CSATITAALGSPLHF. The CDR3 DNA reads as TGCAGTGCTACAATCACAGCCGCATTGGGTTCACCCCTCCACTTT.